This TCR beta chain stems from a study of beta chain features in type 1 diabetes. General observations from the study: A greater similarity of naive, central memory and Treg TCRB repertoires was seen among patients than among healthy donors.

Cells sorted by CD45RO/CCR7/CD25/CD127/CD95/CD27 comprised CD4+ naive, central memory, regulatory and stem cell-like memory cells. Germline V gene sequence: CDR1 SGHAT, CDR2 FQNNGV. Deletions cut 3 bases from V and 3 bases from J, with 8 bases between. The CDR3 extends over 13 amino acids. Reverse transcription of all isolated RNA meant that expressed TCRB transcripts were sequenced. The read count averaged around 3.6 million across naive, central memory and regulatory T cell samples. Sequenced by immunoSEQ multiplex PCR; TCRdb stores in-frame clones only, minus some. Here the sample spans 120,000 to 150,000 clones, around 9.3% being singletons. To note about this clone: Antigen specificity is unknown.

The chain uses TRBV11-2 and TRBJ1-1; D unresolved. The sequenced material came from naive CD4+ T cells from blood. The source is a man between 18 and 29 years old in good health. CDR3 coding DNA: TGTGCCAGCAGCTTTACGAGGGACACTGAAGCTTTCTTT. It encodes CASSFTRDTEAFF.